This TCR beta chain was identified during a study of blood T cell repertoires in COVID-19 (dated by TCRdb to between 2020 and 2021). Background on the whole study: Samples covering the acute and convalescent phases of COVID-19 were provided by collaborators in the United States, Italy and Spain. HLA class I and class II types, where available, came from metadata supplied by the sample provider rather than from assay-based typing. The repertoires were released in a freely available public database meant as a resource for research on the immune response to SARS-CoV-2. The dataset comprised deeply sampled blood TCRbeta repertoires from subjects exposed to, actively infected with, or recovered from COVID-19. The material from the prospective study consisted of cDNA or gDNA derived from T cells, B-cell-depleted T cells, or PBMCs. The samples were drawn from the first 160 participants of the ongoing ImmuneRACE study and from some 1,300 subjects provided by 6 global collaborators. A de-identified subject ID, COVID-19 status, age in years and sex were almost always included in the sample metadata.

V lost 8 bases and J lost 0 bases; the stretch between them is 13 bases long. The CDR3 measures 14 amino acids from cysteine to phenylalanine. Of all the DNA, just the CDR3 is kept, 42 bases in frame from base 1. From the germline V gene (reference sequence), CDR1 is MNHNY and CDR2 is SVGAGI. TCRbeta CDR3 regions were amplified from genomic DNA by means of the immunoSEQ Assay, a bias-controlled multiplex PCR. In the paper's pipeline: Nucleated cell counts per sample were estimated from amplification of reference gene primers within the assay. Sequence reads were collapsed and filtered to measure the absolute abundance of every unique TCRbeta CDR3 rearrangement. For each sample, productive Simpson clonality was calculated as the square root of Simpson's diversity index over productive rearrangements. The table comes from immuneACCESS by way of TCRdb, which keeps in-frame sequences with V and J called. Part of the clones is missing from these tables; in studies checked, under half for an unresolved V gene and the rest for unknown reasons. V and J calls and clone size are copied from that table; D and trimming were computed from the DNA. The sample table contains 130,000 to 150,000 clones; only one count was recorded for 80% of them. 5% of the sample rests with the top ten.

In the case of this clone: The specificity of this receptor is unknown. No much larger clone exists at a distance of one base, and base qualities are not known.

Whole blood was collected in K2EDTA tubes by collaborating institutions according to the institutions' own protocols. For TCRbeta analysis, collaborator samples were shipped as frozen whole blood, as isolated PBMCs, or as DNA extracted from either sample type. Summary of the overall study and its limitations: How much clinical and demographic metadata was included differed by source and by participant, and the metadata was provided uncurated.

The material sequenced was peripheral blood. Recombination joined TRBV6-6 with TRBJ1-1; no confident D gene assignment can be made. This clonotype originated in a woman between 45 and 65 years old with acute or convalescent COVID-19. CDR3 region: CASQWTEMNTEAFF. The DNA sequence is TGTGCCAGCCAATGGACTGAGATGAACACTGAAGCTTTCTTT.